Below are 18 T cell receptor beta chains sequenced from a single sample in a study of Tregs in tolerant kidney transplant recipients. The protocol was immunoSEQ multiplex PCR, while the TCRdb copy is restricted to in-frame clones and leaves out a portion. Here the sample table reports about 30,000 clones. The sequenced sample was CD8+ T cells from blood, obtained before the transplant. Source of these receptors: a human donor who received a combined kidney and bone marrow transplant.

With respect to this clone: The read falls 3 residues short of the CDR3 end, and the missing part is taken from the germline J gene. This chain connects TRBV29-1 to TRBJ1-1, with 8 bases fitting TRBD1. V shed 0 bases, J shed 0 bases, and the junction held 3 bases outside the gene matches. Germline CDR1 SQVTM, CDR2 ANQGSEA. The CDR3 covers 15 residues. The CDR3 DNA, read in part, is TGCAGCGTTGAAGATTGGGGACAGGTGAACACTGAA. This encodes CSVEDWGQVNTE. The whole CDR3 region reads CSVEDWGQVNTEAFF.

As for this clone: The read falls 3 residues short of the CDR3 end, and the missing part is taken from the germline J gene. The chain uses TRBV7-9 and TRBJ1-2, with D possibly TRBD1 on 5 matching bases. The V gene lost 4 bases and the J gene lost 4 bases, with 10 bases spanning the gap. This CDR3 has 13 amino acids. Germline V lookup: CDR1 SEHNR, CDR2 FQNEAQ (reference sequence). The CDR3 is CASSSRVGYGYTF. The DNA read from the CDR3 is TGTGCCAGCAGCTCCAGGGTTGGCTATGGC.

As to this clone: The read terminates 3 residues before the CDR3 end, so the remaining end is supplied by the germline J gene. This chain joins TRBV14 and TRBJ1-4; 9 bases match TRBD1. Looked up from germline, CDR1 is SGHDN and CDR2 is FVKESK. After removal of 5 bases from V and 3 bases from J, the junction contained 4 bases not matched to a gene. The CDR3 sequence is 15 residues long. The CDR3 sequence: CASSTDRGANEKLFF. CDR3 DNA (partial): TGTGCCAGCAGCACAGACAGGGGGGCTAATGAAAAA.

Turning to this clone: The CDR3 is cut off 3 residues early in the read; its end comes from the germline J gene. The chain employs TRBV7-9 and TRBJ2-3; 8 positions agree with TRBD1. J lost 2 bases, V lost 1 base, and 2 bases had no gene match. Germline values: CDR1 SEHNR, CDR2 FQNEAQ (reference sequence). The CDR3 contains 15 residues. The CDR3 here is CASSLGQGITDTQYF. Incomplete CDR3 DNA: TGTGCCAGCAGCTTAGGACAGGGGATCACAGATACG. The full variable domain, its missing parts supplied by reference TRBV7-9 and TRBJ2-3, is DTGVSQNPRHKITKRGQNVTFRCDPISEHNRLYWYRQTLGQGPEFLTYFQNEAQLEKSRLLSDRFSAERPKGSFSTLEIQRTEQGDSAMYLCASSLGQGITDTQYFGPGTRLTVL.

Of note for this clone: From the germline J gene comes the end of the CDR3, since the read stops 3 residues before it. V and J are TRBV13 and TRBJ2-5; D ambiguous. Germline V CDR1 and CDR2: PRHDT, FYEKMQ (reference sequence). V lost 1 base and J 5 bases, leaving 5 bases between the germline ends. The CDR3 has 12 residues. Here the CDR3 reads CASSLERETQYF. Incomplete CDR3 DNA: TGTGCCAGCAGCTTAGAACGGGAGACC.

Notes on this clone: The read halts 3 residues ahead of the CDR3 end, with the missing end drawn from the germline J gene. The J gene is TRBJ2-1, the V gene TRBV7-7, with D possibly matching TRBD1 (7 bases). Trimming pared 5 bases from V and 2 bases from J, leaving 19 bases between. Germline V gene lookup returns CDR1 SSHAT and CDR2 FNYEAQ (reference sequence). There are 17 residues in the CDR3. The sequenced part of the CDR3 DNA is TGTGCCAGCAGCCCCGAGGGCCAGGGGGGCCCCTACAATGAG. This encodes CASSPEGQGGPYNE. The full CDR3 sequence reads CASSPEGQGGPYNEQFF.

Remarks on this clone: The sequenced fragment ends 3 residues before the CDR3 boundary, so the rest is inferred from the germline J gene. The chain combines TRBV2 with TRBJ2-7; TRBD2 aligns across 14 bases. The CDR3 length is 15 residues. The J segment lost 2 bases and the V segment lost 4 bases, leaving 1 base of the junction unmatched. Germline V CDR1 and CDR2: SNHLY, FYNNEI. CDR3 DNA (partial): TGTGCCAGCAGTGGGGGACTAGCGGGAGCCTACGAG. Protein product: CASSGGLAGAYE. The full CDR3 protein reads CASSGGLAGAYEQYF.

A note on this clone: Read sequence stops 3 residues before the CDR3 end, and the germline J gene provides the missing end. The chain employs TRBV7-9 and TRBJ1-4; D gene unclear. Germline-derived CDR1 and CDR2 are SEHNR and FQNEAQ (reference sequence). The CDR3 is 14 amino acids. V was cut by 5 bases and J by 6 bases, with 13 bases left in between. The covered CDR3 bases are TGTGCCAGCAGCCCGGACTCAAGGGATGAAAAA. Translating it yields CASSPDSRDEK. The complete CDR3 reads CASSPDSRDEKLFF.

With respect to this clone: The read is 3 residues too short to cover the CDR3 end, so that end is filled in from the germline J gene. The chain links TRBV6-2 or TRBV6-3 to TRBJ2-5; TRBD1 matches 8 bases. The CDR3 spans 14 residues. Germline V gene lookup returns CDR1 MNHEY and CDR2 SVGEGT. V trimming: 2 bases; J trimming: 3 bases; junction bases outside the gene matches: 2. This CDR3 is CASSYRTGKETQYF. CDR3 DNA, as far as it was read: TGTGCCAGCAGTTACAGGACAGGGAAAGAGACC.

Turning to this clone: The read terminates 3 residues ahead of where the CDR3 ends, so the germline J gene completes it. This chain links TRBV19 with TRBJ1-1, with D possibly being TRBD1 (5 bases). Per the germline V gene, CDR1 is LNHDA and CDR2 is SQIVND (reference sequence). The CDR3 is 18 residues long. The ends were cut back, 5 bases at V and 0 bases at J, with 22 bases in the middle. The CDR3 sequence is CASSPPGGWAFMNTEAFF. CDR3 DNA (partial): TGTGCCAGTAGTCCCCCGGGGGGATGGGCTTTCATGAACACTGAA.

Concerning this clone: The read terminates 3 residues ahead of where the CDR3 ends, so the germline J gene completes it. The chain joins TRBV20-1 to TRBJ2-1, with 13 bases aligning to TRBD2. CDR1 and CDR2 from the germline V gene are DFQATT and SNEGSKA (reference sequence). J gave up 4 bases and V 0 bases, and 6 bases lay outside the gene matches. CDR3 length: 17 residues. The CDR3 spells CSARDMTSGRYYNEQFF. CDR3 bases read: TGCAGTGCTAGAGATATGACTAGCGGGAGGTATTACAATGAG.

The CDR3 bases that were read are TGTGCCAGCAGCTTAGGGGGACAACTTGCGGAA. This translates into CASSLGGQLAE. From start to end, the CDR3 is CASSLGGQLAELFF. The gene calls are TRBV11-2 and TRBJ1-4; weak D call: TRBD1 (6 bases). The sequenced fragment ends 3 residues before the CDR3 boundary, so the rest is inferred from the germline J gene. This CDR3 contains 14 residues. CDR1 is SGHAT and CDR2 is FQNNGV in the germline V gene.

Notes on this clone: The read finishes 3 residues shy of the CDR3 end, and the germline J gene is used to complete it. This chain links TRBV20-1 with TRBJ2-7; TRBD2 agrees at 12 bases. Germline CDR1 DFQATT, CDR2 SNEGSKA (reference sequence). With V trimmed by 3 bases and J by 3 bases, 3 bases remained unmatched. This CDR3 comprises 14 residues. The CDR3 is CSARGTSGYYEQYF. The sequenced part of the CDR3 DNA is TGCAGTGCTAGGGGGACTAGCGGGTACTACGAG.

Notes on this clone: The sequence runs out 3 residues before the end of the CDR3; the remainder is reconstructed from the germline J gene. The chain links TRBV7-2 to TRBJ2-7; 10 bases fit TRBD2. Germline V lookup: CDR1 SGHTA, CDR2 FQGNSA. Trimming removed 6 bases from V and 3 bases from J; junction bases left unmatched: 5. The CDR3 is 14 amino acids. The CDR3 DNA, read in part, is TGTGCCAGCAGTCCGGGACTAGCGTACTACGAG. Protein sequence: CASSPGLAYYE. From start to end, the CDR3 is CASSPGLAYYEQYF.

The part of the CDR3 DNA that was read is TGTGCCAGTAGTATTTGGGCGGGAGTTGATGAG. Its protein is CASSIWAGVDE. The whole CDR3 is CASSIWAGVDEQFF. The V gene is TRBV19, the J gene TRBJ2-1; 7 positions match TRBD2. The CDR3 goes on 3 residues after the read ends, and that part is filled in from the germline J gene. Trimming cost V 3 bases and J 8 bases; bases outside gene matches: 7. The CDR3 extends over 14 amino acids. Germline CDR1 is LNHDA and CDR2 is SQIVND (reference sequence).

As regards this clone: The read gets to within 3 residues of the CDR3 end, and the germline J gene fills in the rest. The genes are TRBV5-4 and TRBJ2-2; the match to TRBD2 covers 7 bases. CDR3 length equals 13 residues. V gave up 5 bases and J gave up 7 bases; unmatched junction bases: 5. CDR1 and CDR2 (germline): SGHNT, YYREEE (reference sequence). Here the CDR3 reads CASRVRGSGELFF. The part of the CDR3 DNA that was read is TGTGCCAGCAGGGTTCGCGGGAGCGGGGAG. The full variable domain, with the rest looked up from reference TRBV5-4 and TRBJ2-2, is ETGVTQSPTHLIKTRGQQVTLRCSSQSGHNTVSWYQQALGQGPQFIFQYYREEENGRGNFPPRFSGLQFPNYSSELNVNALELDDSALYLCASRVRGSGELFFGEGSRLTVL.

With regard to this clone: The missing CDR3 end, 3 residues past where the read stops, is filled in from the germline J gene. The chain has TRBV7-9 and TRBJ2-3; a weak D match, TRBD1 (6 bases). CDR1 is SEHNR and CDR2 is FQNEAQ in the germline V gene (reference sequence). Trimming shortened V by 3 bases and J by 0 bases, and 7 bases separated the two germline ends. The CDR3 loop spans 14 amino acids. CDR3 protein: CASSLGASTDTQYF. The CDR3 bases that were read are TGTGCCAGCAGCTTGGGGGCTAGCACAGATACG.

To note about this clone: The CDR3 is cut off 3 residues early in the read; its end comes from the germline J gene. This chain uses TRBV5-1 with TRBJ1-1; D unresolved. Trimming shortened V by 4 bases and J by 5 bases, and 15 bases separated the two germline ends. From germline, CDR1 is SGHRS and CDR2 YFSETQ. The CDR3 is made up of 14 amino acids. This CDR3 is CASSGGPEYTEAFF. CDR3 DNA, as far as it was read: TGCGCCAGCAGCGGCGGCCCAGAGTATACTGAA.